The T cell receptor beta chain under discussion was sequenced for a study of Ad26.COV2.S vaccination and SARS-CoV-2 variants. Of note for this clone: Its antigen remains unidentified.

V lost 4 bases, J lost 3 bases, and 5 bases stayed unmatched. Germline V gives CDR1 LGHNA, CDR2 YNFKEQ. The CDR3 consists of 14 residues. The study, taken as a whole, reports: Once vaccination had occurred, spike-specific CD8+ and CD4+ T cell responses reportedly showed substantial breadth. Non-spike TCR breadth showed similarity between vaccine and placebo recipients.

Produced via immunoSEQ multiplex PCR; TCRdb's table is partial and in-frame only. The sample records about 410,000 clones, around nine tenths being singletons. Treatment meaning: about 20 received Ad26.COV2.S at low or high dose, single or two shots; several received placebo; per-sample allocation not given. Day 63 after the first vaccine or placebo injection was the time point for sampling. The chain couples TRBV4-2 to TRBJ1-2; 7 nucleotides align to TRBD1. Material: peripheral blood, obtained in a trial of Ad26.COV2.S vaccine versus placebo. The receptor was derived from a person between 18 and 65 years old who received the Ad26.COV2.S COVID-19 vaccine or a placebo. The CDR3 DNA follows: TGTGCCAGCAGCCCCAGACAGGGAGACTATGGCTACACCTTC. Its translation is CASSPRQGDYGYTF.